This T cell receptor beta chain was captured by sequencing in a study of cytomegalovirus exposure and HLA in healthy donors. Amplification used 60 Vbeta primers and 13 Jbeta primers. Measured with immunoSEQ multiplex PCR; TCRdb has only the in-frame clones, and not every one. The sample includes 200,000 to 250,000 clones, 70% to 85% of them seen just once. Remarks on this clone: Its specificity is not known.

The CDR3 is 20 amino acids. Germline CDR1 is SGHRS and CDR2 is YFSETQ. Trimming at V came to 5 bases and at J to 1 base, leaving 17 bases not matched to a gene. Donors consisted of healthy bone marrow donors. The study, taken as a whole, reports: In a later analysis, a genetic analysis reported fewer productive-TCR N-insertions in an Asian-associated ancestry cluster than the cohort average. Data from an earlier analysis indicated that most TCR beta V segments were productive either about 87% or about 30% of the time. Per published accounts, TCR beta sequences correctly predicted the HLA-A and HLA-B alleles of most subjects.

Sequencing input: PBMCs. This TCR came from a man aged 45-65 years in good health and CMV-seronegative. The gene calls are TRBV5-1 and TRBJ2-2; 10 bases line up with TRBD2. CDR3 amino acids: CASSERPSGRFRGNTGELFF. DNA of the CDR3: TGCGCCAGCAGTGAAAGGCCTAGCGGGAGATTCCGGGGGAACACCGGGGAGCTGTTTTTT. Supplemented by reference TRBV5-1 and TRBJ2-2, the full variable domain reads KAGVTQTPRYLIKTRGQQVTLSCSPISGHRSVSWYQQTPGQGLQFLFEYFSETQRNKGNFPGRFSGRQFSNSRSEMNVSTLELGDSALYLCASSERPSGRFRGNTGELFFGEGSRLTVL.